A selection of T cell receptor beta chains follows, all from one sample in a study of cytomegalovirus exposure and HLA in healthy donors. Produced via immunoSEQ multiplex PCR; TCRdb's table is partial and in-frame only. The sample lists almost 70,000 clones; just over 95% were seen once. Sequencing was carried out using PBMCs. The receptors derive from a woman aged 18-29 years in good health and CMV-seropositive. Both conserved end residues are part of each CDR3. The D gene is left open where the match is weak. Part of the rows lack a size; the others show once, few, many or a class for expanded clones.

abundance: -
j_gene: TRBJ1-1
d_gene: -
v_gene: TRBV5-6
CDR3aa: CASSVGTATEAFF
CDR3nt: TGTGCCAGCAGCGTAGGGACTGCGACTGAAGCTTTCTTT

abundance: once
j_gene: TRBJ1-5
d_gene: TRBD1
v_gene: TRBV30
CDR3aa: CAWWRTGGSNQPQHF
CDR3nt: TGTGCCTGGTGGCGGACAGGGGGTTCCAATCAGCCCCAGCATTTT

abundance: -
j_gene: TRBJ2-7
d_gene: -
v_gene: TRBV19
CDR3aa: CASQDREYEQYF
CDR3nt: TGTGCCAGCCAAGACAGAGAATACGAGCAGTACTTC

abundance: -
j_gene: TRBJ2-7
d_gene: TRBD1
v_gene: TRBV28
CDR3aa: CASRTMGQGNEQYF
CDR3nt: TGTGCCAGCAGAACGATGGGACAGGGTAATGAGCAGTACTTC

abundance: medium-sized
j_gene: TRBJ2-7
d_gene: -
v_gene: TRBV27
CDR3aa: CASSSIGSLVSTYEQYF
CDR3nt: TGTGCCAGCAGTAGTATCGGCAGCCTAGTGTCCACCTACGAGCAGTACTTC

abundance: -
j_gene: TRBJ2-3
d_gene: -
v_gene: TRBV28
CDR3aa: CASSFDRSSFSSDTQYF
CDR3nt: TGTGCCAGCAGTTTCGATCGTTCTAGCTTTAGTTCCGATACGCAGTATTTT

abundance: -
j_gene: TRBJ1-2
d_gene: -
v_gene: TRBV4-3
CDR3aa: CASSQVLQGSGYGYTF
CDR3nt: TGCGCCAGCAGCCAAGTTTTACAAGGGAGTGGCTATGGCTACACCTTC

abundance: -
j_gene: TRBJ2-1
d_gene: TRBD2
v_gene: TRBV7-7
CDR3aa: CASSPGLADVNEQFF
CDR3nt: TGTGCTAGCAGCCCGGGACTAGCGGACGTCAATGAGCAGTTCTTC

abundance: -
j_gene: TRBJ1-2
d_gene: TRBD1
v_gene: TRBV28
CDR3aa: CASSFQDRVEGYTF
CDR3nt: TGTGCCAGCAGTTTCCAGGACAGGGTAGAAGGCTACACCTTC

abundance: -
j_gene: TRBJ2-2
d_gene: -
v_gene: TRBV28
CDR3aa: CASSQLSAGNTGELFF
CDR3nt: TGTGCCAGCAGTCAACTCTCAGCGGGGAACACCGGGGAGCTGTTTTTT

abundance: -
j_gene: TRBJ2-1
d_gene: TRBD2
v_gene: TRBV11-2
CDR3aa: CASSLGLAGESGEQFF
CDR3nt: TGTGCCAGCAGCTTAGGTCTAGCGGGAGAATCGGGTGAGCAGTTCTTC

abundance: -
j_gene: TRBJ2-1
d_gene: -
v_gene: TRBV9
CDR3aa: CASSVSTYNEQFF
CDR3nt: TGTGCCAGCAGCGTATCAACCTACAATGAGCAGTTCTTC

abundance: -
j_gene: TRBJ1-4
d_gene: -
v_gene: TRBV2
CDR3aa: CASSEWGSGGGRSEKLFF
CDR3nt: TGTGCCAGCAGTGAATGGGGATCGGGGGGTGGTAGGAGCGAAAAACTGTTTTTT

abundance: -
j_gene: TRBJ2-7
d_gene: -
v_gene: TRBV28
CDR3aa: CASSLYSYEQYF
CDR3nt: TGTGCCAGCAGTTTATACAGCTACGAGCAGTACTTC

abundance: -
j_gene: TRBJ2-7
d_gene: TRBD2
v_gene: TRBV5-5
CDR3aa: CASSLSAGDSYEQYF
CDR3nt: TGTGCCAGCAGCTTATCAGCGGGAGATAGCTACGAGCAGTACTTC

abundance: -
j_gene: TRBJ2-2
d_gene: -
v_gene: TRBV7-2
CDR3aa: CASSLGYGPGELFF
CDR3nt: TGTGCCAGCAGCTTAGGGTACGGTCCCGGGGAGCTGTTTTTT

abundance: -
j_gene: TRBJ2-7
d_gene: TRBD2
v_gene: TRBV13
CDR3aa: CASSLGLAKYEQYF
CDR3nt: TGTGCCAGCAGCCTAGGACTAGCGAAATACGAGCAGTACTTC

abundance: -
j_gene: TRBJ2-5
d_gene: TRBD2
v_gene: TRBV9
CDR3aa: CASSVEVAGETQYF
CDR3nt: TGTGCCAGCAGCGTAGAAGTAGCGGGGGAGACCCAGTACTTC

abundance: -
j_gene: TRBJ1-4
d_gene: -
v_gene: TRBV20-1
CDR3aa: CSAREEEKLFF
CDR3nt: TGCAGTGCTAGAGAAGAGGAAAAACTGTTTTTT

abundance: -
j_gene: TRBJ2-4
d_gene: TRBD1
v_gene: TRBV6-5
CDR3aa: CASRPLGQGSDIQYF
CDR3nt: TGTGCCAGCAGACCACTTGGACAGGGGTCGGACATTCAGTACTTC

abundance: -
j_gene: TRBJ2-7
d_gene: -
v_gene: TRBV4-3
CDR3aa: CASSPTQGAVEQYF
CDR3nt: TGCGCCAGCAGCCCGACCCAAGGGGCCGTAGAGCAGTACTTC

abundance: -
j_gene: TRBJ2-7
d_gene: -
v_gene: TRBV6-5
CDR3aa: CASKTDTEPYEQYF
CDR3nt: TGTGCCAGCAAGACGGACACTGAGCCCTACGAGCAGTACTTC

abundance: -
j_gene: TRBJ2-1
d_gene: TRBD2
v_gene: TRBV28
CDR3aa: CASDRGGRYNEQFF
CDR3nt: TGTGCCAGCGATCGTGGCGGGAGGTACAATGAGCAGTTCTTC

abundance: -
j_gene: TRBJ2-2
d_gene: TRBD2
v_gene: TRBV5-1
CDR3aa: CASSLRTSGSTGELFF
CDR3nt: TGCGCCAGCAGCCTAAGGACTAGCGGGAGCACCGGGGAGCTGTTTTTT

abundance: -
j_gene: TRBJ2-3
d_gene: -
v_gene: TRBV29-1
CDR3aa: CSAVMDTQYF
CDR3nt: TGCAGCGCCGTAATGGATACGCAGTATTTT

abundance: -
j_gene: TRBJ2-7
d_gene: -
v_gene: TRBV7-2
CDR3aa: CASSLTRGRTYEQYF
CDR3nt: TGTGCCAGCAGCTTGACGAGAGGGCGGACCTACGAGCAGTACTTC

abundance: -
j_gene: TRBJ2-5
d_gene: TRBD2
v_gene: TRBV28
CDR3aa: CASSFGGKVIRETQYF
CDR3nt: TGTGCCAGCAGTTTCGGGGGGAAGGTCATCCGGGAGACCCAGTACTTC

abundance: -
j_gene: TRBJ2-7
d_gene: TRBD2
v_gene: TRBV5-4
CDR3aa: CASSPDLAGGGHEQYF
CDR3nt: TGTGCCAGCAGCCCTGATCTAGCGGGAGGGGGCCACGAGCAGTACTTC

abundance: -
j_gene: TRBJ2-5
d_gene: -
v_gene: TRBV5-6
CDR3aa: CASSAELAEGLETQYF
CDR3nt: TGTGCCAGCAGCGCGGAACTAGCTGAGGGTCTAGAGACCCAGTACTTC

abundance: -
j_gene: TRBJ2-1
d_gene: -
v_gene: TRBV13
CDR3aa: CASSLTRREQFF
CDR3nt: TGTGCCAGCAGCTTAACTCGTCGTGAGCAGTTCTTC

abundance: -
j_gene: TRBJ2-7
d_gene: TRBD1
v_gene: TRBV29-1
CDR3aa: CSATGQATSYEQYF
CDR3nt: TGCAGCGCAACCGGACAGGCAACCTCCTACGAGCAGTACTTC

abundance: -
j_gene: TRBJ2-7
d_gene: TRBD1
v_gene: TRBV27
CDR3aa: CASSFAGTAYYEQYF
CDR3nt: TGTGCCAGCAGTTTTGCCGGGACAGCCTACTACGAGCAGTACTTC

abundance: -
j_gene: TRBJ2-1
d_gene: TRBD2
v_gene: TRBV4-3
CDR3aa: CASSYGLDLTTEQFF
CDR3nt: TGCGCCAGCAGTTACGGACTAGACCTAACAACTGAGCAGTTCTTC

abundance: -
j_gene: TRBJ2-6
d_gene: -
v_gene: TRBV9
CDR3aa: CASSNDRTSGANVLTF
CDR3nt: TGTGCCAGCAGCAACGACAGAACCTCTGGGGCCAACGTCCTGACTTTC

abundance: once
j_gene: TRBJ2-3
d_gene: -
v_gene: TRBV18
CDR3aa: CASSPRRQGPTDTQYF
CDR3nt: TGTGCCAGCTCACCACGGAGGCAGGGGCCCACAGATACGCAGTATTTT

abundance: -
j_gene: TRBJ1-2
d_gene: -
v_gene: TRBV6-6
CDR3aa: CASSHSSAAGYGYTF
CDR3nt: TGTGCCAGCAGCCATTCATCCGCGGCGGGCTATGGCTACACCTTC

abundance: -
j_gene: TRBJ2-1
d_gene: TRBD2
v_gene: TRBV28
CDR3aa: CASSSPGLAGDFYNEQFF
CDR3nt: TGTGCCAGCAGTTCCCCGGGACTAGCGGGAGATTTCTACAATGAGCAGTTCTTC

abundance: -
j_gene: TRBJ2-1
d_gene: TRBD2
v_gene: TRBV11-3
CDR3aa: CASSLHPGGVYNEQFF
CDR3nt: TGTGCCAGCAGCCTACACCCGGGAGGTGTCTACAATGAGCAGTTCTTC

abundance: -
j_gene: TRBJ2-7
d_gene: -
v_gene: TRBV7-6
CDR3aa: CASSPEQGLTYEQYF
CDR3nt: TGTGCCAGCAGCCCGGAACAGGGATTAACCTACGAGCAGTACTTC

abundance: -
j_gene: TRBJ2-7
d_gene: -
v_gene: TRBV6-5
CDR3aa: CASSYGAEAYEQYF
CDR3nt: TGTGCCAGCAGTTACGGGGCAGAGGCCTACGAGCAGTACTTC

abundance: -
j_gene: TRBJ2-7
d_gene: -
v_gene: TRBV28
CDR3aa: CASSFFPQASHEQYF
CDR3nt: TGTGCCAGCAGTTTTTTCCCGCAGGCTTCCCACGAGCAGTACTTC

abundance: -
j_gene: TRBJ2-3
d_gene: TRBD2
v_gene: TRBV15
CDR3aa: CATLAGGSGDTQYF
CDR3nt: TGTGCCACCCTAGCGGGAGGAAGCGGAGATACGCAGTATTTT

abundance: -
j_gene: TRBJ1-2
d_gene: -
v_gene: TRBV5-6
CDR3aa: CASSWGGHAGLLDYGYTF
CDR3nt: TGTGCCAGCAGCTGGGGGGGGCACGCCGGTCTTTTGGACTATGGCTACACCTTC

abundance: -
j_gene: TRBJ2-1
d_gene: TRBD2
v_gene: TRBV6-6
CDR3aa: CATGLAGGPGGEQFF
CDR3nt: TGTGCCACGGGACTAGCGGGAGGGCCGGGGGGTGAGCAGTTCTTC

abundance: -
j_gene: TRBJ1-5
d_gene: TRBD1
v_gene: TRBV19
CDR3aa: CASILTGSNQPQHF
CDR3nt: TGTGCCAGTATACTGACAGGGAGCAATCAGCCCCAGCATTTT

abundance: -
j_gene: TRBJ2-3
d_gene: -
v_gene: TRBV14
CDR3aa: CASSQVVRTDTQYF
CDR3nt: TGTGCCAGCAGCCAAGTAGTCCGCACAGATACGCAGTATTTT

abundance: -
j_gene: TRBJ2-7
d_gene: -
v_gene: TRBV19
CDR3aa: CASSIYGGKAYEQYF
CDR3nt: TGTGCCAGTAGTATATATGGCGGGAAGGCCTACGAGCAGTACTTC

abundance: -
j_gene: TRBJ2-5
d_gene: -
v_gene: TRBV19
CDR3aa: CASSPGVQETQYF
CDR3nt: TGTGCCAGTAGTCCCGGGGTTCAAGAGACCCAGTACTTC

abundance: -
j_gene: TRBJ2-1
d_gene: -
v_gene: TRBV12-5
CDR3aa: CASGPRQSSYNEQFF
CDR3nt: TGTGCTAGTGGACCCAGACAGAGCTCCTACAATGAGCAGTTCTTC

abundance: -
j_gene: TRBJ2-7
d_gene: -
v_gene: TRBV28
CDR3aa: CASSAWVGQGREQYF
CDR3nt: TGTGCCAGCAGTGCCTGGGTCGGGCAGGGTAGGGAGCAGTACTTC

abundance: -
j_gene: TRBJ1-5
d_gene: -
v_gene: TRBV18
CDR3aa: CASSQDSSNQPQHF
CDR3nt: TGTGCCAGCTCACAGGACAGTAGCAATCAGCCCCAGCATTTT

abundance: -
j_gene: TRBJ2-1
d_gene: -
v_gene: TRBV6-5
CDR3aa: CASSYSYYNEQFF
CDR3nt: TGTGCCAGCAGTTATTCCTACTACAATGAGCAGTTCTTC